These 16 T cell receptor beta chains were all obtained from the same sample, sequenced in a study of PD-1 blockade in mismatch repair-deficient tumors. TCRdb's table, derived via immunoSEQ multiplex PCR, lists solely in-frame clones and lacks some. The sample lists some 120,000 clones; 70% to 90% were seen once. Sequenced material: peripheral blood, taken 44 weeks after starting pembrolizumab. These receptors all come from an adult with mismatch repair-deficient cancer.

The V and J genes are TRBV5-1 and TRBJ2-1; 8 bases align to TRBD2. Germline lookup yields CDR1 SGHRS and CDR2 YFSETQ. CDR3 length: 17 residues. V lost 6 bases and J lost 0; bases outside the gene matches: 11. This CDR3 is CASKAGGYLSSYNEQFF. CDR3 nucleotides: TGCGCCAGCAAGGCGGGAGGCTACCTAAGCTCCTACAATGAGCAGTTCTTC.

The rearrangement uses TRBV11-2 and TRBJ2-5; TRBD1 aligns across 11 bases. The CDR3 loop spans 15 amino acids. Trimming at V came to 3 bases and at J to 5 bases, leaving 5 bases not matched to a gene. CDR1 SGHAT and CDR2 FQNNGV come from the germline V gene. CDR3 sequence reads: CASSLWTGGGETQYF. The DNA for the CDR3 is TGTGCCAGCAGCTTGTGGACAGGGGGCGGGGAGACCCAGTACTTC. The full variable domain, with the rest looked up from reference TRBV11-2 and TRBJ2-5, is EAGVAQSPRYKIIEKRQSVAFWCNPISGHATLYWYQQILGQGPKLLIQFQNNGVVDDSQLPKDRFSAERLKGVDSTLKIQPAKLEDSAVYLCASSLWTGGGETQYFGPGTRLLVL.

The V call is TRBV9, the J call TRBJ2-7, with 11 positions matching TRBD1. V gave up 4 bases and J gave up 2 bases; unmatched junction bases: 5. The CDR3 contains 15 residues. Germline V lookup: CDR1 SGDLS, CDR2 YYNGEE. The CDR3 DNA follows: TGTGCCAGCAGCATGGGACAGGGGGACGCCTACGAGCAGTACTTC. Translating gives CASSMGQGDAYEQYF.

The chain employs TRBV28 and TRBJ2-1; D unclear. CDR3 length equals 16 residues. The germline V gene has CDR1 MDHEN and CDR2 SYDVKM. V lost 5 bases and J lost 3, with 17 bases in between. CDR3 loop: CASSPISGVIYNEQFF. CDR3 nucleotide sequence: TGTGCCAGCAGTCCAATAAGTGGCGTCATCTACAATGAGCAGTTCTTC.

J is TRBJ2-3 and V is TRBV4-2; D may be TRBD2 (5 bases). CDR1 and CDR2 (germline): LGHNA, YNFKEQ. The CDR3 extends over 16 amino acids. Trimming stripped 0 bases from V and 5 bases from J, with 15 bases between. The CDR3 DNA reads TGTGCCAGCAGCCAAGATCAGGAAGGCGCGGGAGATACGCAGTATTTT. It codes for CASSQDQEGAGDTQYF.

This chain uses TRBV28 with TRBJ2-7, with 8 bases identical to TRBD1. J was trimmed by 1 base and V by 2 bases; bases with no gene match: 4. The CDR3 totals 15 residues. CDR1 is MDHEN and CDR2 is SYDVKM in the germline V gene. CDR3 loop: CASSLGDRYSYEQYF. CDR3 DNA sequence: TGTGCCAGCAGTTTAGGGGACAGGTATTCCTACGAGCAGTACTTC.

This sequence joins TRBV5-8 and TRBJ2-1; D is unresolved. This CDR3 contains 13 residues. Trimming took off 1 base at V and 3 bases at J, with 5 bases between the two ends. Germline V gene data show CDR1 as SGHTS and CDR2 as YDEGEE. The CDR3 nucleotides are TGTGCCAGCAGCTTGTCCAGCTACAATGAGCAGTTCTTC. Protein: CASSLSSYNEQFF.

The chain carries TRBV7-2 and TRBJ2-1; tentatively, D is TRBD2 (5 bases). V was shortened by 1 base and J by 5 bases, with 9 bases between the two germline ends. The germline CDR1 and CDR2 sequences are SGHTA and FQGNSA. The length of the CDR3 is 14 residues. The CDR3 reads CASSLVATDNEQFF. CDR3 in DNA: TGTGCCAGCAGCTTAGTAGCGACCGACAATGAGCAGTTCTTC.

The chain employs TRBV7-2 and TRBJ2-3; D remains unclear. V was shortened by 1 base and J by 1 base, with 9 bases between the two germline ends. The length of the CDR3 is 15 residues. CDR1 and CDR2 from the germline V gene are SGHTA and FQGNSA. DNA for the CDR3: TGTGCCAGCAGCTTAGTCCCGTCACGCACAGATACGCAGTATTTT. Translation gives CASSLVPSRTDTQYF.

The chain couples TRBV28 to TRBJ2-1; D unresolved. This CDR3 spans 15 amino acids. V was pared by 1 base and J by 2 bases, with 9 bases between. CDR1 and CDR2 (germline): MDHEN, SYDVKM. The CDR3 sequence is CASSLSQTTYNEQFF. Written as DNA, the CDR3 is TGTGCCAGCAGTTTATCCCAGACAACCTACAATGAGCAGTTCTTC.

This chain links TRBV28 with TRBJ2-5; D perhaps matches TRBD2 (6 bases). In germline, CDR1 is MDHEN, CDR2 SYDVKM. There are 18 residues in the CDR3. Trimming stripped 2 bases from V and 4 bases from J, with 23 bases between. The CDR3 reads CASSLSPPAGRRLETQYF. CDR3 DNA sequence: TGTGCCAGCAGTTTAAGCCCCCCGGCGGGGAGGAGGTTAGAGACCCAGTACTTC.

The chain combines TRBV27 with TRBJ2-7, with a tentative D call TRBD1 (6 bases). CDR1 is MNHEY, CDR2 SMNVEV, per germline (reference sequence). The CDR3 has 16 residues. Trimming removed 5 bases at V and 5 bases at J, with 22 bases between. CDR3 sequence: CASSPSVRTAGHEQYF. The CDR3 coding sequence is TGTGCCAGCAGTCCTTCGGTCCGGACAGCCGGACACGAGCAGTACTTC.

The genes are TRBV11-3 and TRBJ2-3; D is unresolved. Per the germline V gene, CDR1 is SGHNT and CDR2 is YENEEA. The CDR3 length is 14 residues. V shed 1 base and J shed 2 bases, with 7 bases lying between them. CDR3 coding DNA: TGTGCCAGCAGCTTAGGAAGGTTCACAGATACGCAGTATTTT. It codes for CASSLGRFTDTQYF.

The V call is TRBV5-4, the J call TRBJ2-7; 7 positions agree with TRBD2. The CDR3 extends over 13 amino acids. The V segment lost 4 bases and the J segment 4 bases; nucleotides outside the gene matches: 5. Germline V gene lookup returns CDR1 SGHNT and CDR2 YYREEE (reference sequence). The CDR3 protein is CASSEGLPYEQYF. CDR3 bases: TGTGCCAGCAGCGAGGGACTACCTTACGAGCAGTACTTC.

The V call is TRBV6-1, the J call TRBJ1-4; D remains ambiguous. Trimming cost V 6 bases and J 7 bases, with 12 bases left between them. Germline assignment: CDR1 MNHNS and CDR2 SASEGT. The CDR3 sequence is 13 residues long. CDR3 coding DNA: TGTGCCAGCAGGGCGGACCACTCTGAAAAACTGTTTTTT. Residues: CASRADHSEKLFF.

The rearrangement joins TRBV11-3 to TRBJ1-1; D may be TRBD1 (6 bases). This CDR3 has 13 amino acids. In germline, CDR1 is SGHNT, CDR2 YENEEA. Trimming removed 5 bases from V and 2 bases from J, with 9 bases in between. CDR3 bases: TGTGCCAGCAGCCAACAGGGTAACACTGAAGCTTTCTTT. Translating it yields CASSQQGNTEAFF.